Following are 26 T cell receptor beta chains from one sample sequenced in a study of cytomegalovirus exposure and HLA in healthy donors. The PCR was carried out with 60 Vbeta primers and 13 Jbeta primers. TCRdb keeps only in-frame clones here, not all; method: immunoSEQ multiplex PCR. The sample yields under 150,000 clones, roughly 65% seen once. Sequences were obtained from PBMCs. The receptors were gathered from a man in his forties or fifties in good health and CMV-seropositive.

This clone was seen only a few times. This chain uses TRBV14 with TRBJ2-7, with D unresolved. With 4 bases removed from V and 7 bases from J, the gap between germline ends came to 17 bases. The CDR3 is 14 residues long. Germline-derived CDR1 and CDR2 are SGHDN and FVKESK. The CDR3 spells CASSPWLLSWEQYF. The CDR3 DNA is TGTGCCAGCAGCCCGTGGTTACTCTCTTGGGAGCAGTACTTC.

The chain uses TRBV10-3 and TRBJ1-1; 7 positions match TRBD1. J gave up 6 bases and V 3 bases, and 4 bases lay outside the gene matches. CDR1 and CDR2 from the germline V gene are ENHRY and SYGVKD. The CDR3 consists of 13 residues. This CDR3 reads CAISDRGEAEAFF. Here the CDR3 DNA reads TGTGCCATCAGTGACAGGGGGGAGGCTGAAGCTTTCTTT.

In this sample, this clone turned up a few times. V usage is TRBV5-1 and J usage is TRBJ2-5; D gene ambiguous. V was cut by 4 bases and J by 5 bases, with 9 bases left in between. CDR1 is SGHRS and CDR2 is YFSETQ in the germline V gene. The CDR3 spans 12 residues. CDR3 loop: CASSPPGETQYF. Here the CDR3 DNA reads TGCGCCAGCAGCCCCCCGGGTGAGACCCAGTACTTC. Variable domain in full (rest from reference TRBV5-1 and TRBJ2-5): KAGVTQTPRYLIKTRGQQVTLSCSPISGHRSVSWYQQTPGQGLQFLFEYFSETQRNKGNFPGRFSGRQFSNSRSEMNVSTLELGDSALYLCASSPPGETQYFGPGTRLLVL.

The genes are TRBV6-6 and TRBJ2-3, with D uncertain. CDR1 and CDR2 from the germline V gene are MNHNY and SVGAGI (reference sequence). The CDR3 is 11 residues long. The V gene lost 7 bases and the J gene lost 5 bases, with 7 bases spanning the gap. In DNA form, the CDR3 reads TGTGCCAGCACCCAGGTAGATACGCAGTATTTT. Translation: CASTQVDTQYF.

The chain combines TRBV19 with TRBJ1-3, with D perhaps TRBD1 (5 bases). Trimming pared 3 bases from V and 4 bases from J, leaving 7 bases between. The CDR3 is 13 residues long. Germline V gives CDR1 LNHDA, CDR2 SQIVND (reference sequence). CDR3 sequence: CASSIRVGNTIYF. CDR3 in DNA: TGTGCCAGTAGTATCAGGGTCGGAAACACCATATATTTT.

The chain carries TRBV7-9 and TRBJ2-2; no reliable D call. The CDR3 consists of 15 residues. Per the germline V gene, CDR1 is SEHNR and CDR2 is FQNEAQ (reference sequence). Trimming took off 2 bases at V and 2 bases at J, with 9 bases between the two ends. The CDR3 region has the DNA TGTGCCAGCAGCTTAACAACACCTAACACCGGGGAGCTGTTTTTT. Its protein product is CASSLTTPNTGELFF.

This chain links TRBV6-1 with TRBJ2-7; the match to TRBD1 covers 7 bases. Trimming took 6 bases from V and 4 from J; bases not matched to a gene: 9. CDR3 length: 14 amino acids. CDR1 and CDR2 from the germline V gene are MNHNS and SASEGT. CDR3 nucleotides: TGTGCCAGCAGGTCCAGGGGGACGCGTTACGAGCAGTACTTC. It translates to CASRSRGTRYEQYF.

The chain is built from TRBV10-1 and TRBJ2-7; 8 bases fit TRBD1. CDR3 size: 14 residues. Germline CDR1 is WNHNN and CDR2 is SYGVQD (reference sequence). The ends lost 5 bases at V and 5 bases at J; junction bases unmatched: 8. The CDR3 DNA reads TGCGCCAGCAGTACCGGGCAGGGGGCTAACGAGCAGTACTTC. Amino acid sequence: CASSTGQGANEQYF.

This clone was detected a few times. The chain combines TRBV6-1 with TRBJ2-2; D possibly corresponds to TRBD1 (6 bases). Germline-derived CDR1 and CDR2 are MNHNS and SASEGT. V was cut by 7 bases and J by 1 base, with 10 bases left in between. The CDR3 is made up of 14 amino acids. CDR3: CASKKQGNTGELFF. The CDR3 DNA sequence: TGTGCCAGCAAGAAACAGGGGAACACCGGGGAGCTGTTTTTT.

The J gene is TRBJ2-4, the V gene TRBV28, with 10 bases lining up with TRBD2. J gave up 6 bases and V 1 base, and 6 bases lay outside the gene matches. The germline V gene has CDR1 MDHEN and CDR2 SYDVKM. CDR3 length: 16 residues. This CDR3 reads CASSLSSSGSGNIQYF. In nucleotides, the CDR3 is TGTGCCAGCAGTTTATCCTCTAGCGGGAGTGGAAACATTCAGTACTTC.

The chain carries TRBV19 and TRBJ1-2; 9 bases align to TRBD1. Germline V gene sequence: CDR1 LNHDA, CDR2 SQIVND (reference sequence). The CDR3 consists of 15 residues. Trimming took 6 bases from V and 2 from J; bases not matched to a gene: 7. CDR3 DNA sequence: TGTGCCAGTAGAACTACAGGGACAGGGAACTATGGCTACACCTTC. Translated: CASRTTGTGNYGYTF.

This rearrangement joins TRBV5-1 to TRBJ2-2; tentative D call: TRBD2 (5 bases). V was cut by 4 bases and J by 0 bases, with 7 bases left in between. The CDR3 length is 14 residues. The germline gives CDR1 SGHRS, CDR2 YFSETQ. As DNA, the CDR3 is TGCGCCAGCAGCGGAGGCACGAACACCGGGGAGCTGTTTTTT. It codes for CASSGGTNTGELFF.

This clone was found a few times. The chain links TRBV11-1 to TRBJ2-7; 7 bases map to TRBD1. The CDR3 has 13 amino acids. Germline values: CDR1 SGHAT, CDR2 FQDESV (reference sequence). V shed 5 bases, J shed 3 bases, and the junction held 4 bases outside the gene matches. CDR3 DNA sequence: TGTGCCAGCAGCCCACGACAGGGCTACGAGCAGTACTTC. Translated, it gives CASSPRQGYEQYF.

This clone occurred a few times. The V call is TRBV7-2, the J call TRBJ2-1; maybe TRBD2 (5 bases). CDR1 and CDR2 (germline): SGHTA, FQGNSA. The CDR3 length is 16 residues. V was pared by 0 bases and J by 7 bases, with 16 bases between. CDR3 protein: CASSLAIGGRGNEQFF. The CDR3 bases are TGTGCCAGCAGCTTAGCGATCGGAGGACGTGGGAATGAGCAGTTCTTC.

This clone came up a few times. The V and J genes are TRBV7-2 and TRBJ1-2, with D perhaps matching TRBD1 (6 bases). CDR3 length equals 15 residues. Germline CDR1 is SGHTA and CDR2 is FQGNSA. Trimming stripped 5 bases from V and 4 bases from J, with 17 bases between. The DNA for the CDR3 is TGTGCCAGCAGCCAGGACAGTAGGAATATCTATGGCTACACCTTC. It is translated as CASSQDSRNIYGYTF.

The chain recombines TRBV7-3 with TRBJ1-2; no clear D. The ends were cut back, 2 bases at V and 7 bases at J, with 14 bases in the middle. Germline-derived CDR1 and CDR2 are SGHTA and FQGTGA. The CDR3 has 14 residues. CDR3 DNA: TGTGCCAGCAGCTTAGGCGGGAGCCCCCGTGGCTACACCTTC. It specifies CASSLGGSPRGYTF.

In this sample, this clone turned up a few times. V and J are TRBV19 and TRBJ1-4; 10 positions match TRBD1. The germline gives CDR1 LNHDA, CDR2 SQIVND (reference sequence). There are 15 residues in the CDR3. The ends lost 6 bases at V and 2 bases at J; junction bases unmatched: 3. CDR3 sequence: CASSEGQGTNEKLFF. For the CDR3, the DNA is TGTGCCAGTAGCGAGGGACAGGGGACTAATGAAAAACTGTTTTTT.

The chain is built from TRBV5-1 and TRBJ1-4; possibly TRBD1 for D (6 bases). This CDR3 has 15 amino acids. Germline V gives CDR1 SGHRS, CDR2 YFSETQ. With 3 bases removed from V and 4 bases from J, the gap between germline ends came to 13 bases. CDR3 in DNA: TGCGCCAGCAGCTCCACACAGGGATTTAATGAAAAACTGTTTTTT. Residues: CASSSTQGFNEKLFF.

V gene TRBV27 combines with J gene TRBJ2-7, with 8 bases aligning to TRBD2. The CDR3 length is 14 residues. V shed 5 bases, J shed 2 bases, and the junction held 5 bases outside the gene matches. CDR1 and CDR2 from the germline V gene are MNHEY and SMNVEV (reference sequence). The CDR3 region is CASSPGGVPYEQYF. The DNA of the CDR3 is TGTGCCAGCAGTCCCGGGGGGGTTCCCTACGAGCAGTACTTC.

In this sample, this clone turned up a few times. The V and J genes are TRBV15 and TRBJ1-2; 8 nucleotides match TRBD1. There are 17 residues in the CDR3. J lost 4 bases, V lost 2 bases, and 12 bases had no gene match. The germline CDR1 and CDR2 sequences are LNHNV and YYDKDF (reference sequence). This CDR3 reads CATSRTQGGQDLYGYTF. CDR3 in DNA: TGTGCCACCAGCAGAACCCAGGGGGGACAGGACCTCTATGGCTACACCTTC. Complete variable domain (other parts from reference TRBV15 and TRBJ1-2): DAMVIQNPRYQVTQFGKPVTLSCSQTLNHNVMYWYQQKSSQAPKLLFHYYDKDFNNEADTPDNFQSRRPNTSFCFLDIRSPGLGDTAMYLCATSRTQGGQDLYGYTFGSGTRLTVV.

The chain uses TRBV7-8 and TRBJ2-2, with TRBD2 as a possible D gene (5 bases). CDR1 is SGHVS and CDR2 is FQNEAQ in the germline V gene. Trimming pared 2 bases from V and 5 bases from J, leaving 12 bases between. The CDR3 has 15 amino acids. The CDR3 DNA reads as TGTGCCAGCAGCTTAAAACTAGAGATGACCGGGGAGCTGTTTTTT. Protein sequence: CASSLKLEMTGELFF. Complete variable domain (other parts from reference TRBV7-8 and TRBJ2-2): GAGVSQSPRYKVAKRGQDVALRCDPISGHVSLFWYQQALGQGPEFLTYFQNEAQLDKSGLPSDRFFAERPEGSVSTLKIQRTQQEDSAVYLCASSLKLEMTGELFFGEGSRLTVL.

This clone was observed a handful of times. V gene TRBV5-1 combines with J gene TRBJ1-1; D ambiguous. This CDR3 spans 12 amino acids. Germline assignment: CDR1 SGHRS and CDR2 YFSETQ. V was shortened by 4 bases and J by 2 bases, with 6 bases between the two germline ends. CDR3 DNA sequence: TGCGCCAGCAGCCGGGTAAACACTGAAGCTTTCTTT. Translated, it gives CASSRVNTEAFF.

The chain recombines TRBV9 with TRBJ1-1, with D maybe TRBD1 (5 bases). The CDR3 loop spans 16 amino acids. V lost 1 base to trimming and J lost 8 bases, with 21 bases between them. CDR1 SGDLS and CDR2 YYNGEE come from the germline V gene. CDR3 residues: CASSVSPGGTGEEAFF. The CDR3 nucleotides are TGTGCCAGCAGCGTAAGCCCCGGTGGGACTGGAGAGGAAGCTTTCTTT.

The chain couples TRBV19 to TRBJ2-5, with D perhaps matching TRBD2 (6 bases). This CDR3 region has 18 residues. Trimming shortened V by 5 bases and J by 5 bases, and 27 bases separated the two germline ends. Germline V gene lookup returns CDR1 LNHDA and CDR2 SQIVND (reference sequence). CDR3 protein: CASSLLPGLLSQRETQYF. The CDR3 DNA is TGTGCCAGTAGTCTATTACCGGGACTCCTAAGCCAAAGGGAGACCCAGTACTTC.

The genes are TRBV5-6 and TRBJ2-7; perhaps TRBD2 as D (5 bases). CDR3 length: 14 residues. Trimming stripped 4 bases from V and 1 base from J, with 12 bases between. CDR1 and CDR2 (germline): SGHDT, YYEEEE. CDR3 sequence reads: CASSLGGGSYEQYF. The DNA for the CDR3 is TGTGCCAGCAGCCTCGGCGGAGGTTCCTACGAGCAGTACTTC.

The V gene is TRBV5-1, the J gene TRBJ1-2; 8 nucleotides match TRBD1. J was trimmed by 5 bases and V by 3 bases; bases with no gene match: 24. This CDR3 has 20 amino acids. Germline lookup yields CDR1 SGHRS and CDR2 YFSETQ. This chain's CDR3 is CASSSLRLDREGGAGYGYTF. Here the CDR3 DNA reads TGCGCCAGCAGCTCCCTGCGCCTGGACAGGGAGGGGGGAGCTGGGTATGGCTACACCTTC.